The next 9 T cell receptor beta chains were all read from a single sample in a study of CD8+ T cells in alopecia areata. Extracted RNA was reverse transcribed, and the resulting cDNA served as sequencing template. The table came from immunoSEQ multiplex PCR; TCRdb's copy has only in-frame clones and leaves some out. The table records fewer than 250,000 clones, approximately 61% of them present only once. This material consisted of CD4+ T cells sorted from blood, taken at week 0. The receptors here all came from a human donor with alopecia areata.

This chain joins TRBV25-1 and TRBJ2-5; TRBD1 agrees at 8 bases. Germline trimming cut 1 base from V and 5 bases from J; bases unmatched to any gene: 9. This CDR3 contains 16 residues. CDR1 is MGHDK, CDR2 SYGVNS, per germline. CDR3 sequence (DNA): TGTGCCAGCAGTGAATCAACAGGGGGGAATGATGAGACCCAGTACTTC. It is translated as CASSESTGGNDETQYF. Supplemented by reference TRBV25-1 and TRBJ2-5, the full variable domain reads EADIYQTPRYLVIGTGKKITLECSQTMGHDKMYWYQQDPGMELHLIHYSYGVNSTEKGDLSSESTVSRIRTEHFPLTLESARPSHTSQYLCASSESTGGNDETQYFGPGTRLLVL.

This chain uses TRBV27 with TRBJ2-7, with D possibly TRBD1 on 6 matching bases. The CDR3 is 16 residues long. The V end lost 3 bases, the J end lost 1 base, and 16 bases lay between the germline ends. Germline CDR1 is MNHEY and CDR2 is SMNVEV (reference sequence). The DNA of the CDR3 is TGTGCCAGCAGTTTTAGGACAGCCCCGCATTCCTACGAGCAGTACTTC. The encoded protein is CASSFRTAPHSYEQYF.

This clone was observed once. The chain carries TRBV5-1 and TRBJ2-4, with 8 nucleotides matching TRBD1. This CDR3 is built from 17 residues. Germline V gene sequence: CDR1 SGHRS, CDR2 YFSETQ. J was trimmed by 9 bases and V by 0 bases; bases with no gene match: 14. The CDR3 loop reads CASSLEVQGVDLTIQYF. DNA of the CDR3: TGCGCCAGCAGCTTGGAGGTACAGGGGGTGGATCTAACCATTCAGTACTTC.

V is TRBV29-1 and J is TRBJ1-4, with 7 bases fitting TRBD1. Trimming took 3 bases from V and 7 from J; bases not matched to a gene: 5. This CDR3 is 13 amino acids long. Germline lookup yields CDR1 SQVTM and CDR2 ANQGSEA. DNA for the CDR3: TGCAGCGTTGAGCCGACAGGGACTGAAAAACTGTTTTTT. This codes for CSVEPTGTEKLFF.

The CDR3 reads CASSSALAGGYNEQFF. CDR3 bases: TGTGCCAGCAGCTCAGCACTAGCGGGGGGTTACAATGAGCAGTTCTTC. V gene TRBV7-3 combines with J gene TRBJ2-1; 12 bases agree with TRBD2. The junction had 5 bases not matched to a gene; V was cut back by 4 bases and J by 4 bases. The germline CDR1 and CDR2 sequences are SGHTA and FQGTGA. This CDR3 is built from 16 residues.

V gene TRBV30 combines with J gene TRBJ2-6, with D possibly TRBD2 on 5 matching bases. Trimming pared 4 bases from V and 6 bases from J, leaving 13 bases between. CDR3 size: 14 residues. In germline, CDR1 is GTSNPN, CDR2 SVGIG (reference sequence). The chain's CDR3 is CAWMAGEEANVLTF. The CDR3 bases are TGTGCCTGGATGGCGGGCGAGGAGGCCAACGTCCTGACTTTC.

This clone was found many times. The CDR3 sequence: CSATTGRGSTEAFF. The CDR3 DNA reads as TGCAGCGCTACGACAGGGCGGGGGAGCACTGAAGCTTTCTTT. The rearrangement joins TRBV29-1 to TRBJ1-1; 7 positions match TRBD1. Germline trimming cut 7 bases from V and 4 bases from J; bases unmatched to any gene: 12. The CDR3 sequence is 14 residues long. CDR1 and CDR2 from the germline V gene are SQVTM and ANQGSEA.

The J gene is TRBJ1-2, the V gene TRBV11-2, with unresolved D. This CDR3 region has 11 residues. V lost 5 bases, J lost 5 bases, and 6 bases lay in between. CDR1 is SGHAT and CDR2 is FQNNGV in the germline V gene. CDR3 DNA: TGTGCCAGCAGCCCTGGTTATGGCTACACCTTC. It is translated as CASSPGYGYTF. The entire variable domain, with the rest obtained from reference TRBV11-2 and TRBJ1-2, is as follows: EAGVAQSPRYKIIEKRQSVAFWCNPISGHATLYWYQQILGQGPKLLIQFQNNGVVDDSQLPKDRFSAERLKGVDSTLKIQPAKLEDSAVYLCASSPGYGYTFGSGTRLTVV.

This clone was seen a handful of times. V gene TRBV29-1 combines with J gene TRBJ1-4; 7 nucleotides match TRBD1. Germline values: CDR1 SQVTM, CDR2 ANQGSEA. CDR3 length: 13 residues. V lost 4 bases and J lost 3; bases outside the gene matches: 2. The CDR3 reads CSVAQGSNEKLFF. As DNA, the CDR3 is TGCAGCGTTGCACAGGGGTCTAATGAAAAACTGTTTTTT.